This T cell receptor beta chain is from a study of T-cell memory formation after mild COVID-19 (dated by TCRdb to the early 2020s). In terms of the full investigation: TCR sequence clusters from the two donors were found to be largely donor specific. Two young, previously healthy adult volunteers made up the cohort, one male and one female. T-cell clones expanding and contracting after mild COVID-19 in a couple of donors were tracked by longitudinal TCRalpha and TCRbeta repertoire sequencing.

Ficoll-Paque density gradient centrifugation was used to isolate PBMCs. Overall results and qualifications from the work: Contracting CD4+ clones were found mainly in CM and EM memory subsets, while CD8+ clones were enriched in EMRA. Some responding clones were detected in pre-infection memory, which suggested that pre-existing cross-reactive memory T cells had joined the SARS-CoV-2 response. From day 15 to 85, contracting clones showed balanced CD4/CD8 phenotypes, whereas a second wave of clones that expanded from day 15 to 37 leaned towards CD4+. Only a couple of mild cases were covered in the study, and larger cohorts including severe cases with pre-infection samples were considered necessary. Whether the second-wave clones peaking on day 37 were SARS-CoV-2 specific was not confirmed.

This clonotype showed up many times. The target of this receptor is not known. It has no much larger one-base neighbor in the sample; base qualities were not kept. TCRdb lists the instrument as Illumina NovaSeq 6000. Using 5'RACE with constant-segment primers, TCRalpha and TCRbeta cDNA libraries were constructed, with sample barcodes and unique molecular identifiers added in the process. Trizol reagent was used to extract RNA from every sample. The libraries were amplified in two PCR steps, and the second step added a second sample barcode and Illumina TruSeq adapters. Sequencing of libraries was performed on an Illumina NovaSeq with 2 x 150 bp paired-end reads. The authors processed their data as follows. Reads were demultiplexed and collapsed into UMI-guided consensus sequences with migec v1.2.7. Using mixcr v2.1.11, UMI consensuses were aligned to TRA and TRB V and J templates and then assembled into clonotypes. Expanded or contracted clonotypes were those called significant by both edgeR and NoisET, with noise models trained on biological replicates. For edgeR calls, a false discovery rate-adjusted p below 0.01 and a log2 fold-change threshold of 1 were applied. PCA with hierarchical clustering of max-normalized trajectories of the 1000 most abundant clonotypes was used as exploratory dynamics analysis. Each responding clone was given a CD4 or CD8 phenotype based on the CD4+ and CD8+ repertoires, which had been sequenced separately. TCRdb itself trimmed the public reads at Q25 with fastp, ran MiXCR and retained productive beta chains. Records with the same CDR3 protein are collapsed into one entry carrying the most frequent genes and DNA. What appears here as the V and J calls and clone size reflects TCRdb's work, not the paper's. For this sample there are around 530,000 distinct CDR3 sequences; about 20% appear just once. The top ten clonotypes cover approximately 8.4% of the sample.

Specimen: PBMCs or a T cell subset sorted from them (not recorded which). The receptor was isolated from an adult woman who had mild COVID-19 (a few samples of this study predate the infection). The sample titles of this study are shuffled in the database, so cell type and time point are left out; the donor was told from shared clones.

The DNA reads TGTGCCAGCGGGGGATCCCGGGGACAAGAGACCCAGTACTTC. Translation gives CASGGSRGQETQYF. The rearrangement combines TRBV6-2 or TRBV6-3 with TRBJ2-5; the D segment is perhaps TRBD1 or TRBD2, each sharing 5 matched bases. The CDR3 runs 14 amino acids, cysteine and phenylalanine included. The CDR3 DNA has 42 bases and is translated from base 1. A distance of 15 bases separates the germline ends of V and J, which lose 8 bases and 2 bases respectively. CDR1 and CDR2 were assigned from the germline V gene as MNHEY and SVGEGT.